The 14 T cell receptor beta chains listed next were all sequenced from one sample in a study of blood T cell repertoires in COVID-19. TCRdb's copy holds only in-frame clones and misses some; the assay was immunoSEQ multiplex PCR. Of about 270,000 clones listed, roughly nine tenths are singletons. Sequenced material: PBMCs or T cells enriched from blood (not recorded which). The receptors stem from a woman under 30 who had recovered from COVID-19.

The rearrangement uses TRBV5-6 and TRBJ2-3; 7 nucleotides match TRBD1. Germline V gives CDR1 SGHDT, CDR2 YYEEEE. This CDR3 contains 14 residues. The ends lost 7 bases at V and 2 bases at J; junction bases unmatched: 7. The DNA of the CDR3 is TGTGCCAGCTTCCAGACAGGGTACACAGATACGCAGTATTTT. Amino acids: CASFQTGYTDTQYF.

The gene calls are TRBV2 and TRBJ1-2; TRBD1 agrees at 9 bases. Germline V gene sequence: CDR1 SNHLY, CDR2 FYNNEI. The V gene end was trimmed by 6 bases and the J gene end by 4 bases; junction bases not matched to a gene: 6. The CDR3 is 14 residues long. CDR3 sequence reads: CASRDRGTGYGYTF. For the CDR3, the DNA is TGTGCCAGCAGGGACAGGGGTACGGGCTATGGCTACACCTTC.

This chain uses TRBV15 with TRBJ1-5, with TRBD1 as a possible D gene (6 bases). The CDR3 runs to 16 residues. The germline CDR1 and CDR2 sequences are LNHNV and YYDKDF (reference sequence). V dropped 2 bases and J dropped 5 bases, with 16 bases sitting between them. The CDR3 DNA is TGTGCCACCAGCAGACCCCGGGACACACCGTATCAGCCCCAGCATTTT. It codes for CATSRPRDTPYQPQHF.

V usage is TRBV3-1 (or the pseudogene TRBV3-2) and J usage is TRBJ2-7; 8 bases agree with TRBD2. The CDR3 is 15 residues long. Germline V gene lookup returns CDR1 LGHDT and CDR2 YNNKEL (reference sequence). After removal of 1 base from V and 6 bases from J, the junction contained 8 bases not matched to a gene. The CDR3 sequence is CASSQARGGLGEQYF. For the CDR3, the DNA is TGTGCCAGCAGCCAAGCCCGGGGGGGCCTCGGCGAGCAGTACTTC.

As DNA, the CDR3 is TGTGCCAGCAGCCAGCAGGGTTTCGAGCAGTACTTC. The encoded protein is CASSQQGFEQYF. V is TRBV3-1 (or the pseudogene TRBV3-2) and J is TRBJ2-7; a weak D match, TRBD1 (5 bases). Germline CDR1 reads LGHDT; CDR2 reads YNNKEL (reference sequence). The V end lost 3 bases, the J end lost 6 bases, and 9 bases lay between the germline ends. The CDR3 length is 12 residues.

The V gene is TRBV3-1 (or the pseudogene TRBV3-2), the J gene TRBJ1-2, with 7 bases fitting TRBD1. Looked up from germline, CDR1 is LGHDT and CDR2 is YNNKEL (reference sequence). The CDR3 covers 14 residues. V gave up 2 bases and J gave up 8 bases; unmatched junction bases: 8. CDR3 in DNA: TGTGCCAGCAGCCAATTTCAGGGGGGAGGCGGCTACACCTTC. Its protein is CASSQFQGGGGYTF.

V is TRBV6-1 and J is TRBJ2-5; D perhaps matches TRBD2 (6 bases). Germline V gives CDR1 MNHNS, CDR2 SASEGT. With 3 bases removed from V and 5 bases from J, the gap between germline ends came to 13 bases. The CDR3 is 14 residues long. The CDR3 DNA sequence: TGTGCCAGCAGTGACGGCAGGGCGGGGGAGACCCAGTACTTC. Translating it yields CASSDGRAGETQYF.

The rearrangement uses TRBV11-2 and TRBJ2-6, with D perhaps matching TRBD1 (5 bases). The CDR3 is 15 amino acids. The V end lost 5 bases, the J end lost 4 bases, and 12 bases lay between the germline ends. From germline, CDR1 is SGHAT and CDR2 FQNNGV. CDR3 in DNA: TGTGCCAGCAGCCGAACAGGATCCGGGGCCAACGTCCTGACTTTC. This codes for CASSRTGSGANVLTF.

This sequence joins TRBV3-1 (or the pseudogene TRBV3-2) and TRBJ2-7; 9 nucleotides line up with TRBD1. The CDR3 runs to 14 residues. Germline V gives CDR1 LGHDT, CDR2 YNNKEL (reference sequence). V shed 4 bases and J 6 bases; nucleotides not matched to a gene: 7. CDR3 nucleotides: TGTGCCAGCAGCCGCGGCGGGACAGGGTTCGAGCAGTACTTC. It is translated as CASSRGGTGFEQYF.

CDR3 in DNA: TGTGCCAGCAGCCCCCGGGGCAGGGGCGATACTGAAGCTTTCTTT. Translation: CASSPRGRGDTEAFF. The rearrangement joins TRBV11-1 to TRBJ1-1, with a possible D match to TRBD1 (6 bases). Trimming took 5 bases from V and 5 from J, leaving 18 bases between them. The CDR3 extends over 15 amino acids. The germline V gene encodes CDR1 SGHAT and CDR2 FQDESV (reference sequence).

This chain uses TRBV11-2 with TRBJ2-1; 8 bases are a match to TRBD1. CDR1 is SGHAT and CDR2 is FQNNGV in the germline V gene. The CDR3 totals 14 residues. The ends lost 1 base at V and 8 bases at J; junction bases unmatched: 4. The CDR3 coding sequence is TGTGCCAGCAGCTTAGCCCCAGGGGGCCATGAGCAGTTCTTC. Translating gives CASSLAPGGHEQFF.

The chain employs TRBV29-1 and TRBJ1-6; 7 bases match TRBD1. The CDR3 sequence is 13 residues long. Per germline, CDR1 SQVTM and CDR2 ANQGSEA. Losses at the gene ends were 7 bases for V and 10 bases for J; bases not matched to a gene: 10. CDR3 region: CSGRDSPYSPLHF. CDR3 nucleotide sequence: TGCAGCGGCAGGGACAGCCCCTACTCACCCCTCCACTTT.

This clone has more than one count but fewer than ten. The V and J genes are TRBV6-6 and TRBJ2-7; the D gene is possibly TRBD1 (6 bases). The V end was cut by 5 bases, the J end by 0 bases, with 20 bases between. The CDR3 sequence is 17 residues long. Per germline, CDR1 MNHNY and CDR2 SVGAGI (reference sequence). CDR3 amino acids: CASSRTLQGVGSYEQYF. As DNA, the CDR3 is TGTGCCAGCAGTCGTACCTTACAGGGAGTCGGCTCCTACGAGCAGTACTTC.

This rearrangement joins TRBV2 to TRBJ1-1; D is ambiguous. CDR1 is SNHLY and CDR2 is FYNNEI in the germline V gene. The CDR3 sequence is 14 residues long. Trimming took off 5 bases at V and 0 bases at J, with 10 bases between the two ends. The CDR3 reads CASSTWALNTEAFF. For the CDR3, the DNA is TGTGCCAGCAGTACTTGGGCGCTGAACACTGAAGCTTTCTTT.